The clone carrying this T cell receptor (beta chain) was observed a handful of times. No antigen is known for it. The CDR3 runs 16 residues. The V end lost 3 bases, the J end lost 2 bases, and 11 bases lay between the germline ends. Germline loops: CDR1 ENHRY, CDR2 SYGVKD. TCRdb ran MiXCR on the RACE reads and lists one entry per CDR3 protein. The sample lists around 250,000 distinct CDR3 sequences, 7.5% to 9% occurring once. The sample is drawn from a study of human T cells and chemical hapten exposure. Study-wide results and limits: Given that the donors had alopecia, their immune response may differ from that seen in healthy people.

The time point denotes: pre-sensitization, week 0. Regarding treatment: therapeutic diphenylcyclopropenone sensitization with weekly scalp DPC. Each patch-test visit's blood sample preceded patch application. This TCR was recovered from a woman aged 40 to 50 with alopecia areata. Some clones in this sample may be carry-over from other donors' samples. This chain links TRBV10-3 with TRBJ2-6; the D gene is possibly TRBD1 (5 bases). The material was whole blood, obtained in connection with sensitization to the hapten diphenylcyclopropenone (DPC). CDR3 DNA: TGTGCCATCAGTGAACGTCAGGGCGCTGGGGCCAACGTCCTGACTTTC. It is translated as CAISERQGAGANVLTF.